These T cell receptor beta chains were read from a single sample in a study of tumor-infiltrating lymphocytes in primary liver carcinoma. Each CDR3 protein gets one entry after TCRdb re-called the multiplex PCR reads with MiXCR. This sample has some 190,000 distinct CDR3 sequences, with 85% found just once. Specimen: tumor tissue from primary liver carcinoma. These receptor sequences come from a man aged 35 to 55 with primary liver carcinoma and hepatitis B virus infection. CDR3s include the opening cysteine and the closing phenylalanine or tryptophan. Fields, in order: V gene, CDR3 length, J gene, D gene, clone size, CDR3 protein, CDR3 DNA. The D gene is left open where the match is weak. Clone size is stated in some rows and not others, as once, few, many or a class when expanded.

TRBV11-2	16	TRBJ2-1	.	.	CARSLELLAGMNEQFF	TGTGCCAGGAGCCTAGAGCTCCTAGCTGGAATGAATGAGCAGTTCTTC
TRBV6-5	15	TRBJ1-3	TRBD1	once	CANGRQGSSGNTIYF	TGTGCCAACGGTAGACAGGGCTCCTCTGGAAACACCATATATTTT
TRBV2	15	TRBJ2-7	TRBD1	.	CPSADTRDRPYEQYF	TGTCCCAGCGCCGACACAAGGGACAGGCCCTACGAGCAGTACTTC
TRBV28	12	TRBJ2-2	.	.	CASSLRIGEHFF	TGTGCCAGCAGTTTGAGGATCGGGGAGCACTTTTTT
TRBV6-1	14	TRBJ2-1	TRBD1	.	CASITGESYNEQFF	TGTGCCAGCATTACAGGGGAATCCTACAATGAGCAGTTCTTC
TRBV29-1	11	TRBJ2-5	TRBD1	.	CSVQGAVTQYF	TGCAGCGTCCAGGGGGCAGTGACCCAGTACTTT
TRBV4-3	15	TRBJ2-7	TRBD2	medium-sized	CASSPDRAGGYEQYF	TGCGCCAGCAGCCCCGATCGAGCGGGAGGCTACGAGCAGTACTTC
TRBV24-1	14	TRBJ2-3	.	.	CATSDRNSPFREYF	TGTGCCACCAGTGACCGGAACAGCCCCTTTAGGGAGTATTTT
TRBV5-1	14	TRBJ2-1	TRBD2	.	CASSLLAGEYEQFF	TGCGCCAGCTCTCTTCTAGCGGGAGAATATGAGCAGTTCTTC
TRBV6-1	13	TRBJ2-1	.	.	CASSPLKNNEQFF	TGTGCCAGCAGTCCGCTGAAAAACAATGAGCAGTTCTTC
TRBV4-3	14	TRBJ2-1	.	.	CASSLSRGGNELFF	TGCGCCAGCAGCCTGAGCAGGGGGGGGAATGAGCTGTTCTTC
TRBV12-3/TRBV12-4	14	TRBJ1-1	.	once	CASSLVDRDTEALF	TGTGCCAGCAGTTTAGTGGATAGGGACACTGAAGCTTTATTT
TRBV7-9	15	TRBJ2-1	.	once	CASSDSLSENPDQFF	TGTGCCAGCAGTGACAGTTTATCCGAAAACCCTGATCAGTTCTTC
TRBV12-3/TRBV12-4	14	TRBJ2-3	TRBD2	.	CASSPGTRPDTHYF	TGCGCCAGCAGTCCCGGGACTAGGCCAGATACGCACTATTTC
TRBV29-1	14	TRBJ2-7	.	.	CSVAPGLAPGVQYF	TGCAGCGTTGCCCCGGGACTGGCCCCTGGAGTGCAGTACTTC
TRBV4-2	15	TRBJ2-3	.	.	CASSQEATYTDTQCF	TGTGCCAGCAGTCAGGAGGCTACTTACACAGATACGCAGTGTTTT
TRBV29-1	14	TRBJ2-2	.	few	CSVGIGPNTGELLF	TGCAGCGTTGGGATAGGGCCAAACACCGGGGAGCTGTTATTT
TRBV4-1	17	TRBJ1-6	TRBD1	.	CASRQDRGQGRNSLLHF	TGCGCCAGCAGACAAGATCGGGGACAGGGCCGGAATTCACTCCTCCACTTT
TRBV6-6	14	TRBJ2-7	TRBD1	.	CASSYDRGGYEQYF	TGTGCCAGCAGTTACGACAGGGGGGGCTACGAGCAGTACTTC
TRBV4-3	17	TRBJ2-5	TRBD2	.	CASSQTAIGRTGETQYF	TGTGCCAGCAGCCAAACGGCTATCGGGAGGACTGGTGAGACCCAGTACTTC
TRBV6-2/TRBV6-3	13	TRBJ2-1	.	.	CASTYSYKNEQFF	TGTGCCAGCACTTACTCGTATAAGAATGAGCAGTTCTTC
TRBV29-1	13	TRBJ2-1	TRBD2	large	CSGGTSGFNEQFF	TGCAGCGGGGGGACTAGCGGGTTCAATGAGCAGTTCTTC
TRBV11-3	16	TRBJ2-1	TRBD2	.	CASSTRTSELYNEQFF	TGTGCCAGCAGTACCAGGACTAGCGAGCTATACAATGAGCAGTTCTTC
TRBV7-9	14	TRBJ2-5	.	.	CASSSGVSQETQYF	TGTGCCAGCAGCTCGGGAGTATCCCAAGAGACCCAATACTTC
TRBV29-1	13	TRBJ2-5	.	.	CSARTSGPMAQYF	TGCAGCGCCCGGACGAGCGGACCCATGGCCCAGTACTTC
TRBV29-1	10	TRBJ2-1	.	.	CSVKVYERFF	TGCAGCGTGAAAGTATACGAACGATTCTTC
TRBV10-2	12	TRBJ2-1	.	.	CARSESTRGQGF	TGTGCCAGGAGTGAGTCGACTCGGGGTCAGGGCTTC
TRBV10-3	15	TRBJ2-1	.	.	CVIRRDLSSYNEQFF	TGTGTCATCAGACGTGACTTGAGTTCCTACAATGAGCAGTTCTTC
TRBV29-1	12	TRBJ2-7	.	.	CIVKARTYEQYF	TGCATCGTGAAGGCCAGGACTTACGAGCAGTACTTC
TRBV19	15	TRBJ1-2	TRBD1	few	CASSNPGTGGRGYTF	TGTGCCAGTAGCAACCCCGGGACAGGGGGCAGGGGCTACACCTTC
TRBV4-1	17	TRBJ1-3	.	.	CASSQDSPTHSGNKIYF	TGCGCCAGCAGCCAAGATTCCCCTACTCACTCTGGAAACAAGATATATTTT
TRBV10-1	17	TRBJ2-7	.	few	CASVGSRCPPVSYGQYF	TGCGCCAGCGTAGGATCCCGATGCCCGCCAGTTTCCTACGGGCAGTACTTC
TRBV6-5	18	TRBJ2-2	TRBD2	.	CARRSILGTRGRGGKMFF	TGTGCCAGGAGATCGATCCTCGGGACTAGAGGGAGAGGTGGGAAGATGTTTTTT
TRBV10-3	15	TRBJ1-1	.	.	CAISTGGQENTETFF	TGTGCCATATCCACCGGGGGACAAGAGAACACCGAAACTTTCTTT
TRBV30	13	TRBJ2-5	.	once	CTWARRAQETHYF	TGTACCTGGGCGAGAAGGGCGCAAGAGACCCACTACTTC
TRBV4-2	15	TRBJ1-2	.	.	CATSQSGAGVYGYTF	TGTGCCACCAGCCAATCGGGAGCCGGGGTTTATGGCTACACCTTC
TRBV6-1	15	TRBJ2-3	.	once	CASSYEATTTDTQYF	TGTGCCAGTAGTTACGAAGCGACAACCACAGATACGCAGTATTTT
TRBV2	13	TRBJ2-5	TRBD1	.	CAARTGYQDTQYF	TGTGCCGCCCGGACAGGTTACCAAGATACCCAGTACTTC
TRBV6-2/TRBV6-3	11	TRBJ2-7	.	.	CASSTGDKQYF	TGTGCCAGCAGTACCGGGGACAAGCAGTACTTC
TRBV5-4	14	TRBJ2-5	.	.	CAISPVQVGETQYF	TGTGCCATCAGCCCAGTACAGGTGGGTGAGACCCAGTACTTC
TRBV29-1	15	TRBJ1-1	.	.	CTVGRGWGMNTETFF	TGCACCGTTGGTAGGGGCTGGGGGATGAACACTGAAACTTTCTTT
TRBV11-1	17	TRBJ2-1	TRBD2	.	CASSFPGISGTKNSQFF	TGTGCCAGCAGCTTTCCCGGGATTAGCGGGACTAAAAACAGTCAGTTCTTC
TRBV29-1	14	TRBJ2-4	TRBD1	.	CNVAHGTGEEIQYF	TGCAACGTTGCCCACGGGACAGGGGAGGAGATTCAGTACTTC
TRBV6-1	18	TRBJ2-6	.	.	CASSARHVRFSGANVLTF	TGTGCCAGTAGTGCCAGACACGTGCGATTCTCTGGGGCCAACGTCCTGACTTTC
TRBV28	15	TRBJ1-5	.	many	CASSPVSDGNQPQHF	TGTGCCAGCAGTCCCGTCTCGGATGGCAATCAGCCCCAGCATTTT